The present TCR beta chain was sequenced within a study of response to subunit inactivated influenza vaccine. V was clipped by 7 bases and J by 6 bases, with 21 bases between them. Germline CDR1 is MNHEY and CDR2 is SVGEGT. This CDR3 has 15 residues. TCRdb reprocessed the RT-PCR reads with MiXCR, giving one entry per CDR3 protein. Among some 550,000 distinct CDR3 sequences listed, roughly a quarter were seen once. These data were also reused for a study on T cells expressing NK-cell markers. Per that study: Libraries used 5'RACE template switching adding universal primer site and UMIs. According to the study, TCR beta repertoires originated from sorted CD3+CD56+NKG2C+, CD3+CD56+NKG2C- and CD3+CD56-NKG2C+ T cells. HCMV seropositivity characterized seven of the eight sequenced donors, and seronegativity one. What restricted sorting to alpha-beta TCR T cells in several experiments was an anti-gamma-delta TCR antibody. CD8+ T cells in over 5 donors included dominant NKG2C+ clonotypes at about 1.0-8%.

Sequenced here: CD4+ T cells sorted from PBMCs, sampled 11 to 12 days after vaccination. The chain is built from TRBV6-2 or TRBV6-3 and TRBJ1-1, with D possibly TRBD1 on 6 matching bases. This sequence was found in a man aged 50-60 years who received an inactivated influenza vaccine. CDR3 protein: CASKGEDRPHAEAFF. CDR3 sequence (DNA): TGTGCCAGCAAAGGGGAAGACAGGCCCCACGCTGAAGCTTTCTTT.